The 10 T cell receptor beta chains in this list originate from one sample, sequenced in a study of T cell repertoires in cytomegalovirus infection. TCRdb re-called the reads with MiXCR, one entry per CDR3 protein. The sample consists of some 220,000 distinct CDR3 sequences, approximately 7% of them appearing once. Material: PBMCs. The receptor source for this set is a human donor in good health (CMV status not recorded). Some clones in this sample may be carry-over from other donors' samples.

This clonotype was seen many times. The chain joins TRBV7-9 to TRBJ2-3, with 11 bases aligning to TRBD1. CDR3 length: 15 amino acids. Germline values: CDR1 SEHNR, CDR2 FQNEAQ (reference sequence). Germline trimming cut 5 bases from V and 2 bases from J; bases unmatched to any gene: 3. Here the CDR3 DNA reads TGTGCCAGCAGCGCAGGACAGGGGGCCACAGATACGCAGTATTTT. It is translated as CASSAGQGATDTQYF.

Many counts were recorded for this clonotype. CDR3 nucleotides: TGCAGTGCTAGAGATCCCAGCGGTGGGCACTACAATGAGCAGTTCTTC. Protein: CSARDPSGGHYNEQFF. This chain uses TRBV20-1 with TRBJ2-1, with TRBD2 as a possible D gene (5 bases). The V and J ends lost 0 bases and 3 bases respectively, with 15 bases between them. CDR1 and CDR2 (germline): DFQATT, SNEGSKA (reference sequence). This CDR3 has 16 residues.

This chain links TRBV6-5 with TRBJ2-7, with D maybe TRBD2 (6 bases). This CDR3 has 14 amino acids. V was cut by 3 bases and J by 4 bases, with 13 bases left in between. CDR1 MNHEY and CDR2 SVGAGI come from the germline V gene. The CDR3 sequence: CASSYGRTPYEQYF. The CDR3 nucleotides read TGTGCCAGCAGTTATGGGAGGACCCCATACGAGCAGTACTTC.

This clonotype was seen at least ten times. The chain combines TRBV6-5 with TRBJ1-5; 8 bases match TRBD1. Trimming took 6 bases from V and 5 from J; bases not matched to a gene: 6. CDR3 size: 14 residues. Germline-derived CDR1 and CDR2 are MNHEY and SVGAGI. CDR3 nucleotides: TGTGCCAGCAGAGGACAGGGCGGCGATCAGCCCCAGCATTTT. This translates into CASRGQGGDQPQHF.

The gene calls are TRBV20-1 and TRBJ2-5; D is unresolved. Germline-derived CDR1 and CDR2 are DFQATT and SNEGSKA (reference sequence). The CDR3 covers 16 residues. The ends were cut back, 3 bases at V and 1 base at J, with 18 bases in the middle. The chain's CDR3 is CSARALLRTLQETQYF. In DNA, the CDR3 is TGCAGTGCTAGGGCCCTCCTGCGCACCCTCCAAGAGACCCAGTACTTC.

This clonotype was recorded many times. The chain's CDR3 is CASSLPAGRQETQYF. CDR3 coding DNA: TGTGCCAGCAGCTTACCAGCGGGGAGGCAAGAGACCCAGTACTTC. This chain uses TRBV7-9 with TRBJ2-5; 7 nucleotides align to TRBD2. Germline V gene lookup returns CDR1 SEHNR and CDR2 FQNEAQ (reference sequence). The CDR3 spans 15 residues. Germline trimming cut 2 bases from V and 2 bases from J; bases unmatched to any gene: 5.

Many counts were recorded for this clonotype. The chain links TRBV6-5 to TRBJ2-7; 7 nucleotides align to TRBD1. Trimming took 2 bases from V and 4 from J; bases not matched to a gene: 5. The CDR3 is 14 residues long. CDR1 MNHEY and CDR2 SVGAGI come from the germline V gene. This CDR3 is CASSYGDSAYEQYF. The CDR3 DNA sequence: TGTGCCAGCAGTTACGGGGACAGTGCGTACGAGCAGTACTTC.

This clonotype was detected a few times. V is TRBV12-5 and J is TRBJ2-2; 7 bases match TRBD1. Germline values: CDR1 LGHNT, CDR2 FRNRAP. The CDR3 runs 16 residues. The ends lost 1 base at V and 6 bases at J; junction bases unmatched: 8. CDR3 sequence reads: CASGLAHLQGAGELFF. CDR3 in DNA: TGTGCTAGTGGTTTGGCCCACCTTCAGGGGGCCGGGGAGCTGTTTTTT.

This clonotype was observed a few times. The rearrangement joins TRBV2 to TRBJ2-7, with 7 bases identical to TRBD1. The ends lost 7 bases at V and 0 bases at J; junction bases unmatched: 6. Germline V CDR1 and CDR2: SNHLY, FYNNEI. This CDR3 spans 14 amino acids. CDR3 bases: TGTGCCAGCACTCGACAGGGTTTCTCCTACGAGCAGTACTTC. It codes for CASTRQGFSYEQYF.

V and J are TRBV20-1 and TRBJ1-2, with unresolved D. V was shortened by 0 bases and J by 8 bases, with 13 bases between the two germline ends. The germline CDR1 and CDR2 sequences are DFQATT and SNEGSKA (reference sequence). The CDR3 runs 13 residues. The CDR3 nucleotides read TGCAGTGCTAGAGATCGGGTTATTGGAGGCTACACCTTC. This encodes CSARDRVIGGYTF.